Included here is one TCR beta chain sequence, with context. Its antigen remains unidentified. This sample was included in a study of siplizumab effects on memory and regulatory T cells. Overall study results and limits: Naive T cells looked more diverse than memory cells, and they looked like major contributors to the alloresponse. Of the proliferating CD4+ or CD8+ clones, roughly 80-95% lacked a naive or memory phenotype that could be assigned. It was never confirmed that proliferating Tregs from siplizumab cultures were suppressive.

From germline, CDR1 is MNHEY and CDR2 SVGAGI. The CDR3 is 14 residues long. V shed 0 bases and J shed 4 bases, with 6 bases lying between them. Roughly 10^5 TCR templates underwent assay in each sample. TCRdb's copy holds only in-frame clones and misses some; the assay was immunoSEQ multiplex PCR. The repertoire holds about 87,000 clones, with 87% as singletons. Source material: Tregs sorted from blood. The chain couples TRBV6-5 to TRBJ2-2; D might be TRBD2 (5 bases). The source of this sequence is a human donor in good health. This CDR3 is CASSYSDFTGELFF. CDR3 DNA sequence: TGTGCCAGCAGTTACTCGGACTTCACCGGGGAGCTGTTTTTT.